The sequence of this T cell receptor (beta chain) was determined in a study of control samples from healthy donors and cancer patients. Repertoires were generated with immunoSEQ multiplex PCR, while TCRdb's copy carries only in-frame clones and drops some. This sample has hundreds of thousands of clones, with 75% to 95% found just once. Only one count was recorded for this clone. Specimen: PBMCs. The receptor was isolated from a man between 40 and 49 years old with head and neck cancer.

The CDR3 DNA reads as TGTGCCAGCAGTTCGGAGTCAGGCGTCTACAATGAGCAGTTCTTC. This encodes CASSSESGVYNEQFF. The genes are TRBV6-2 or TRBV6-3 and TRBJ2-1, with D uncertain. CDR3 length: 15 amino acids. Trimming removed 4 bases from V and 3 bases from J, with 13 bases in between. Germline V gene lookup returns CDR1 MNHEY and CDR2 SVGEGT.